One T cell receptor (beta chain) is described in this entry. Its antigen is unknown. The data stem from a study of OX40 agonist ivuxolimab in advanced cancers. Overall study findings and caveats: The average count of expanded clones was higher among CD8+ T cells than among CD4+. Expanded peripheral T-cell antigen specificity went undetermined. Low normalized T-cell clonal expansion was also seen in some nonresponders.

The V and J ends lost 5 bases and 9 bases, in that order; junction bases with no gene match: 11. CDR1 is SGHTA and CDR2 is FQGNSA in the germline V gene. CDR3 length: 15 amino acids. Repertoires were generated with immunoSEQ multiplex PCR, while TCRdb's copy carries only in-frame clones and drops some. The sample records approximately 74,000 clones, around 90% being singletons. This material consisted of CD4+ or CD8+ T cells sorted from blood, taken in a trial of the OX40 agonist ivuxolimab. This receptor was taken from an adult with an advanced solid tumor such as melanoma, head and neck, liver or kidney cancer. The chain couples TRBV7-2 to TRBJ2-1; 9 bases are a match to TRBD1. The CDR3 DNA sequence: TGTGCCAGCAGCCGAATCCAGATGACAGGGGGTGAGCAGTTCTTC. Protein product: CASSRIQMTGGEQFF.